The present TCR beta chain was sequenced within a study of shared clonotypes between healthy human individuals (dated by TCRdb to 2018 to 2021). With regard to the full study: The cohort included three men and two women between 18 and 49 years of age. For each donor, three plates each were used for CD4 naive and CD4 memory, two plates were used for CD8 naive, and one plate was used for CD8 memory. Blood TCR repertoires of five healthy adults were deeply sequenced to estimate repertoire size and the extent of clonotype sharing between individuals. To increase sequencing depth and limit assay-specific biases, TCR repertoire library preparation and sequencing were carried out by different laboratories using diverse techniques. Leukapheresis yielded between about 0.9 and 9.5 billion PBMCs per donor.

Using the deep immunoSEQ assay, TCR CDR3 regions were amplified from genomic DNA by multiplex PCR. Genomic DNA extracted from each cell subset was distributed evenly over all wells of several immunoSEQ 96-well plates, and each plate served as one replicate. For sorted subsets, each replicate PCR was loaded with 200 ng genomic DNA, equivalent to 25,000 to 35,000 T cell genomes. The purified libraries were quantified using a Qubit 3.0 fluorometer, sized with a Bioanalyzer 2100, and then quantified again using the KAPA Library Quantification kit. Every immunoSEQ 96-well plate was sequenced on a separate single-read 150-cycle Illumina NextSeq 550 flow cell. From the authors' description of their analysis: Because only junctional sequences without quality scores were contained in the immunoSEQ output, filtering matching that applied to full-length reads could not be performed. To assign V/J genes and CDR3, sequences were annotated against IMGT germline references using PyIR, a Python wrapper for IgBLAST v1.9. Reads were filtered out if the reads had weak V/J assignments (E-value above 1e-6), no CDR3, stop codons, out-of-frame junctions, or ambiguous translated residues. A V3J clonotype was defined by an identical inferred V gene, J gene, and CDR3 amino acid sequence. The percentage overlap between two repertoires was calculated by dividing the number of shared unique clonotypes by the size of the smaller repertoire. Richness of each repertoire was evaluated using RTK rarefaction, the Chao1 estimator, and Recon v2.1 estimates of unobserved clonotypes. For all TCRbeta clonotypes obtained by the gDNA method from a few donors, generation probabilities were computed with OLGA. TCRdb limited this immuneACCESS table to in-frame rearrangements with V and J called. A share of clones is missing; checked studies link under half to unresolved V genes, and the rest is unexplained. V and J calls and clone size follow that table, whereas D and trimming were derived from the DNA. A total of some 200,000 clones appear in this sample, roughly 93% of them only once. The ten largest account for approximately 0.07% of the sample.

Broader findings and caveats from the paper: When several donors were compared, the shared fraction of clonotypes was about 5% for naive CD4, approximately 3.3% for naive CD8, 2% to 2.5% for memory CD4, and under 0.5% for memory CD8. Because the study included a small number of donors, the genetic and exposure-history diversity represented was limited. Sampling was limited to blood, and TCR repertoires in tissue likely differ from TCR repertoires in blood. Even with the large sequencing depth, rarefaction of the sorted-subset datasets indicated that sequencing was incomplete. Compared with non-shared clonotypes, the clonotypes found in all four sorted-subset donors had higher generation probabilities. Based on pairwise subsampling, the degree of clonotype sharing among donors was expected to be affected by sequencing depth. Estimated clonotype richness was generally larger for naive than for memory subsets.

The donors were healthy, HIV-negative adults with no recently reported acute infections or vaccinations. Every donor was a Caucasian adult residing in Nashville, Tennessee, USA. Magnetic negative selection was used to enrich CD4+ T cells, after which naive cells were positively selected on CD45RA and the negative fraction became the memory subset. After blood collection by leukapheresis, PBMCs were isolated using Ficoll-Histopaque density gradient centrifugation and then cryopreserved in the vapor phase of liquid nitrogen. Analytical flow cytometry was used to check the purity and quantity of each magnetically sorted T cell population. Genomic DNA was isolated from each sorted fraction and quantified by UV absorbance on a Nanodrop 2000c. Cut back by 0 bases and 8 bases, the V and J ends lie 13 bases apart. The germline V gene provides CDR1 MDHEN and CDR2 SYDVKM. The CDR3 contains 14 residues, cysteine and phenylalanine counted. CDR3 DNA is the only sequence kept; it has 42 bases, read in frame from the first base.

For this clone: What antigen it recognizes has not been identified. Base qualities are not provided; no much larger clone lies one nucleotide away.

Sequenced material: naive CD4+ T cells sorted from blood. The cell subset or site tag for this specimen amounts to: CD45RA+ positively selected. The V gene is TRBV28 and the J gene is TRBJ1-2; D gene: possibly TRBD1, on 6 matching bases. This receptor was identified in a woman aged 30 to 39 in good health. The CDR3 region reads CASSLWVGGLGYTF. The DNA sequence is TGTGCCAGCAGTTTATGGGTGGGGGGCCTAGGCTACACCTTC.